The rows below give T cell receptor beta chains drawn from one sample of a study of cytomegalovirus exposure and HLA in healthy donors. Generated by immunoSEQ multiplex PCR, the TCRdb table keeps only in-frame clones and is missing some. Here the sample spans some 120,000 clones, more than 60% being singletons. The sequenced sample consisted of PBMCs. The receptor source for this set is a woman aged 35 to 49 in good health and CMV-seropositive. CDR3s include the opening cysteine and the closing phenylalanine or tryptophan. D genes are given only for firm matches. A row's size may be missing; if present it is once, few, many or a size class.

v_gene	d_gene	abundance	j_gene	CDR3aa	CDR3nt
TRBV7-9	.	.	TRBJ1-1	CASTAGEIMNTEAFF	TGTGCCAGCACCGCGGGAGAGATCATGAACACTGAAGCTTTCTTT
TRBV28	TRBD1	.	TRBJ2-7	CASSYDRGAEQYF	TGTGCCAGCAGTTATGACAGGGGGGCCGAGCAGTACTTC
TRBV28	.	.	TRBJ1-5	CASSLSGASGNQPQHF	TGTGCCAGCAGTCTGTCAGGGGCCTCGGGCAATCAGCCCCAGCATTTT
TRBV27	TRBD1	.	TRBJ2-3	CASSLTGVSGDTQYF	TGTGCCAGCAGCCTAACAGGGGTCAGCGGAGATACGCAGTATTTT
TRBV5-4	.	once	TRBJ1-3	CASSLSGVGGNTIYF	TGTGCCAGCAGCTTGTCAGGGGTCGGTGGAAACACCATATATTTT
TRBV15	.	once	TRBJ1-4	CATSRPGRGATNEKLFF	TGTGCCACCAGCAGACCCGGACGGGGAGCAACTAATGAAAAACTGTTTTTT
TRBV19	.	.	TRBJ2-7	CASSIAGAPGSYEQYF	TGTGCCAGTAGTATAGCAGGGGCCCCCGGCTCCTACGAGCAGTACTTC
TRBV10-3	TRBD1	.	TRBJ1-1	CAISESLGTGHTEAFF	TGTGCCATCAGTGAGTCGTTGGGGACAGGGCACACTGAAGCTTTCTTT
TRBV7-2	TRBD1	.	TRBJ1-5	CASSLDRGNQPQHF	TGTGCCAGCAGCTTGGACAGGGGCAATCAGCCCCAGCATTTT
TRBV27	TRBD1	.	TRBJ2-7	CASRGQGGRAQYF	TGTGCCAGCAGGGGACAGGGGGGGCGGGCGCAGTACTTC
TRBV4-3	.	.	TRBJ1-1	CASSHTGTNTEAFF	TGCGCCAGCAGCCACACAGGGACGAACACTGAAGCTTTCTTT
TRBV7-2	TRBD2	.	TRBJ2-2	CASSRTSDTGELFF	TGTGCCAGCAGCAGGACTAGCGACACCGGGGAGCTGTTTTTT
TRBV5-5	TRBD1	once	TRBJ1-6	CASSLAGQGIQPLHF	TGTGCCAGCAGCTTGGCCGGACAGGGGATTCAACCCCTCCACTTT
TRBV19	.	.	TRBJ2-2	CASSIYSDTNTGELFF	TGTGCCAGTAGTATATATTCAGATACGAACACCGGGGAGCTGTTTTTT
TRBV7-7	TRBD1	.	TRBJ2-2	CASSLDRANTGELFF	TGTGCCAGCAGCCTCGACAGGGCCAACACCGGGGAGCTGTTTTTT
TRBV27	TRBD1	medium-sized	TRBJ1-2	CASKKDQDRTNYGYTF	TGTGCCAGCAAAAAGGACCAGGACAGGACTAACTATGGCTACACCTTC
TRBV28	.	.	TRBJ1-2	CASSAHGAGEDGYTF	TGTGCCAGCAGCGCCCACGGAGCGGGGGAGGATGGCTACACCTTC
TRBV5-1	TRBD2	.	TRBJ2-3	CASSLGSGGASTDTQYF	TGCGCCAGCAGCTTGGGTAGCGGGGGGGCGAGCACAGATACGCAGTATTTT
TRBV7-5	.	few	TRBJ2-5	CVRSQRDGKTQYF	TGTGTCAGAAGCCAGCGGGATGGGAAGACCCAGTACTTC
TRBV28	TRBD1	.	TRBJ2-3	CASRGDRGTDTQYF	TGTGCCAGCAGGGGGGACAGGGGCACAGATACGCAGTATTTT
TRBV6-1	.	.	TRBJ2-1	CASSGTAPSYNEQFF	TGTGCCAGCAGTGGGACAGCTCCTTCCTACAATGAGCAGTTCTTC
TRBV4-3	TRBD1	.	TRBJ2-5	CASSQDYVQGPSETQYF	TGCGCCAGCAGCCAAGACTACGTACAGGGGCCTTCAGAGACCCAGTACTTC
TRBV2	.	.	TRBJ2-4	CASSVLNIQYF	TGTGCCAGCAGTGTCTTAAACATTCAGTACTTC
TRBV30	TRBD1	.	TRBJ2-2	CARNRDRGLVNTGELFF	TGTGCCCGTAACCGGGACAGGGGGCTTGTAAACACCGGGGAGCTGTTTTTT
TRBV9	TRBD2	.	TRBJ2-2	CASSGPGLVVAGELFF	TGTGCCAGCAGCGGACCGGGACTAGTGGTTGCCGGGGAGCTGTTTTTT
TRBV9	.	.	TRBJ1-2	CASSVTGLRNGYTF	TGTGCCAGCAGCGTTACGGGACTCCGGAATGGCTACACCTTC
TRBV7-2	.	.	TRBJ2-2	CASSSDLNTGELFF	TGTGCCAGCAGCTCAGACTTAAACACCGGGGAGCTGTTTTTT
TRBV28	TRBD1	.	TRBJ1-3	CAGAGTGGKNTIYF	TGTGCCGGAGCGGGGACAGGGGGGAAAAACACCATATATTTT
TRBV9	.	.	TRBJ1-6	CASSAWGGDSPLHF	TGTGCCAGCAGCGCTTGGGGGGGGGATTCACCCCTCCACTTT
TRBV5-1	.	.	TRBJ1-1	CASSLDGGNTEAFF	TGCGCCAGCAGCTTGGACGGGGGGAACACTGAAGCTTTCTTT
TRBV10-3	.	.	TRBJ2-1	CAISESKREVNEQFF	TGTGCCATCAGTGAGTCGAAACGCGAAGTCAATGAGCAGTTCTTC
TRBV4-1	.	few	TRBJ1-5	CASSPQGMDQPQHF	TGCGCCAGCAGCCCTCAGGGGATGGATCAGCCCCAGCATTTT
TRBV27	.	once	TRBJ1-4	CASRRTRGGYNEKLFF	TGTGCCAGCAGACGAACACGAGGAGGGTATAATGAAAAACTGTTTTTT
TRBV5-1	TRBD2	.	TRBJ2-3	CASSLGSGLASAQDTQYF	TGCGCCAGCAGCTTGGGTTCCGGACTAGCGAGTGCCCAAGATACGCAGTATTTT
TRBV6-1	.	.	TRBJ1-2	CASSFQNYGYTF	TGTGCCAGCAGTTTTCAGAACTATGGCTACACCTTC
TRBV6-1	.	few	TRBJ1-5	CASMGQLNQPQHF	TGTGCCAGCATGGGGCAGCTTAATCAGCCCCAGCATTTT
TRBV6-5	.	.	TRBJ1-2	CASSRDYGYTF	TGTGCCAGCAGTCGGGACTATGGCTACACCTTC
TRBV7-9	TRBD1	.	TRBJ2-7	CASSSRDREGHEQYF	TGTGCCAGCAGCTCCCGGGACAGGGAAGGCCACGAGCAGTACTTC
TRBV19	TRBD1	.	TRBJ1-2	CASSRGTATNYGYTF	TGTGCCAGTAGTAGGGGGACAGCTACTAACTATGGCTACACCTTC
TRBV27	.	.	TRBJ2-7	CASTPLGGSYEQYF	TGTGCCAGCACTCCGCTTGGGGGCTCGTACGAGCAGTACTTC
TRBV18	.	.	TRBJ2-7	CASTDSREQYF	TGTGCCAGCACTGACTCGAGGGAGCAGTACTTC
TRBV4-2	.	few	TRBJ1-2	CASSQDQGGKISSYGYTF	TGTGCCAGCAGCCAAGATCAAGGGGGTAAAATCTCGAGCTATGGCTACACCTTC
TRBV5-1	TRBD2	.	TRBJ2-6	CASSFKLAGDRSGANVLTF	TGCGCCAGCAGCTTCAAGCTAGCGGGAGATAGGTCTGGGGCCAACGTCCTGACTTTC
TRBV27	TRBD2	.	TRBJ2-1	CASSSQKTLAANNEQFF	TGTGCCAGCAGTTCTCAAAAAACTCTAGCGGCGAACAATGAGCAGTTCTTC
TRBV28	TRBD1	.	TRBJ1-2	CASSLPGTGRSYGYTF	TGTGCCAGCAGTTTACCGGGGACAGGAAGAAGCTATGGCTACACCTTC
TRBV19	TRBD1	.	TRBJ1-5	CASRFTGEQPQHF	TGTGCCAGTAGGTTTACAGGGGAACAGCCCCAGCATTTT
TRBV19	TRBD1	.	TRBJ2-7	CASSDRAFYEQYF	TGTGCCAGTAGCGACAGGGCCTTCTACGAGCAGTACTTC
TRBV30	.	.	TRBJ1-5	CAWREGLGPQHF	TGTGCCTGGAGGGAGGGGTTGGGGCCCCAGCATTTT
TRBV28	TRBD1	.	TRBJ2-5	CASSVTGISSQETQYF	TGTGCCAGCAGTGTGACAGGGATTAGCAGCCAAGAGACCCAGTACTTC
TRBV6-1	TRBD1	.	TRBJ1-6	CASKMDRGHNSPLHF	TGTGCCAGCAAGATGGACAGGGGACATAATTCACCCCTCCACTTT
TRBV11-1	TRBD2	once	TRBJ2-1	CASSIGLAEYNEQFF	TGTGCCAGCAGCATCGGACTAGCTGAGTACAATGAGCAGTTCTTC